The entry below gives a single T cell receptor beta chain sequence along with its context. Measured with immunoSEQ multiplex PCR; TCRdb has only the in-frame clones, and not every one. The profile shows roughly 120,000 clones, 84% of them singletons. The data are from a study of blood T cell repertoires in COVID-19. Study-wide background: The United States, Italy and Spain were the sources of the acute and convalescent COVID-19 samples.

Per the germline V gene, CDR1 is MNHEY and CDR2 is SVGAGI. Trimming at V came to 10 bases and at J to 6 bases, leaving 8 bases not matched to a gene. The CDR3 has 13 amino acids. The source material was peripheral blood. The clonotype originates from a woman in her thirties or forties with acute or convalescent COVID-19. This chain joins TRBV6-5 and TRBJ1-2; 10 bases fit TRBD1. The CDR3, as DNA: TGTGCCACTGCGGACAGGGGGGATCATGGCTACACCTTC. Translating it yields CATADRGDHGYTF.